The 26 T cell receptor beta chains listed next were all sequenced from one sample in a study of T cell clonotyping in hematopoietic cell transplantation. Sequencing used immunoSEQ multiplex PCR; TCRdb keeps in-frame clones, though not all of them. This sample has some 8,500 clones, with roughly 80% found just once. Time point denoted: recipient sample about 28 days before transplant, after cytoreduction. The sequences come from peripheral blood mononuclear cells, collected before stem cell transplant. Receptors originate from a man aged 55 to 70 with acute myeloid leukemia. Some clones in this sample may be carry-over from other donors' samples.

J is TRBJ1-2 and V is TRBV5-1; D possibly corresponds to TRBD1 (5 bases). Trimming left V 4 bases short and J 6 bases short, with 10 bases between. Per germline, CDR1 SGHRS and CDR2 YFSETQ. CDR3 length: 12 amino acids. In DNA, the CDR3 is TGCGCCAGCAGCAAAGGGACGGATGGCTACACCTTC. Its translation is CASSKGTDGYTF.

This chain links TRBV5-4 with TRBJ2-1, with D uncertain. CDR3 length: 13 residues. The V end lost 7 bases, the J end lost 5 bases, and 13 bases lay between the germline ends. Germline-derived CDR1 and CDR2 are SGHNT and YYREEE (reference sequence). The CDR3 region has the DNA TGTGCCAGCGGAAGAGCAGATGACAATGAGCAGTTCTTC. Its translation is CASGRADDNEQFF.

This clone was observed a single time. The chain combines TRBV5-1 with TRBJ2-2; weak D call: TRBD1 (6 bases). This CDR3 contains 16 residues. The V gene lost 5 bases and the J gene lost 6 bases, with 20 bases spanning the gap. Per germline, CDR1 SGHRS and CDR2 YFSETQ. The CDR3 is CASRLGVSGASGELFF. The CDR3 nucleotides read TGCGCCAGCAGACTTGGGGTGTCAGGGGCATCCGGGGAGCTGTTTTTT.

The chain employs TRBV30 and TRBJ2-2, with D uncertain. Trimming cost V 3 bases and J 6 bases, with 11 bases left between them. The germline gives CDR1 GTSNPN, CDR2 SVGIG (reference sequence). The CDR3 has 13 amino acids. For the CDR3, the DNA is TGTGCCTGGAGGGGGTTTTTTTCCGGGGAGCTGTTTTTT. Translating it yields CAWRGFFSGELFF.

The chain couples TRBV30 to TRBJ1-1; possible D gene TRBD1, 6 bases. Trimming left V 0 bases short and J 5 bases short, with 19 bases between. CDR1 is GTSNPN, CDR2 SVGIG, per germline (reference sequence). The CDR3 runs to 16 residues. The CDR3 spells CAWSVATRRGFTEAFF. The DNA for the CDR3 is TGTGCCTGGAGTGTGGCAACTCGGAGGGGGTTTACTGAAGCTTTCTTT.

By share of the sample, this clone is medium-sized. V gene TRBV9 combines with J gene TRBJ1-1, with 9 bases identical to TRBD1. This CDR3 contains 15 residues. Germline values: CDR1 SGDLS, CDR2 YYNGEE. Trimming at V came to 3 bases and at J to 2 bases, leaving 5 bases not matched to a gene. CDR3 DNA sequence: TGTGCCAGCAGCGAGGGGACAGGGTCAAACACTGAAGCTTTCTTT. This encodes CASSEGTGSNTEAFF.

V gene TRBV30 combines with J gene TRBJ2-7; D possibly corresponds to TRBD2 (7 bases). Germline lookup yields CDR1 GTSNPN and CDR2 SVGIG (reference sequence). With 4 bases removed from V and 5 bases from J, the gap between germline ends came to 18 bases. This CDR3 is 14 amino acids long. The CDR3 DNA reads TGTGCCTGGACCGGGACCAGGGGAGGGAACGAGCAGTACTTC. Protein sequence: CAWTGTRGGNEQYF. Full variable domain (remainder filled in from reference TRBV30 and TRBJ2-7): SQTIHQWPATLVQPVGSPLSLECTVEGTSNPNLYWYRQAAGRGLQLLFYSVGIGQISSEVPQNLSASRPQDRQFILSSKKLLLSDSGFYLCAWTGTRGGNEQYFGPGTRLTVT.

The genes are TRBV6-1 and TRBJ1-3, with D unresolved. The CDR3 is made up of 15 amino acids. The germline V and J ends were trimmed by 2 bases and 2 bases, with 10 bases remaining between them. Germline V gene data show CDR1 as MNHNS and CDR2 as SASEGT. The CDR3 DNA reads as TGTGCCAGCAGTGAATCGAGCACGCCTGGAAACACCATATATTTT. Amino acid sequence: CASSESSTPGNTIYF.

This clone has only one observation. This rearrangement joins TRBV5-1 to TRBJ1-1, with no clear D. Germline V gene data show CDR1 as SGHRS and CDR2 as YFSETQ. The CDR3 totals 15 residues. V was cut by 4 bases and J by 3 bases, with 16 bases left in between. The CDR3 DNA is TGCGCCAGCAGCCTGGACGGGGAAGGCTACACTGAAGCTTTCTTT. It translates to CASSLDGEGYTEAFF. The variable domain in full, with the rest retrieved from reference TRBV5-1 and TRBJ1-1, is KAGVTQTPRYLIKTRGQQVTLSCSPISGHRSVSWYQQTPGQGLQFLFEYFSETQRNKGNFPGRFSGRQFSNSRSEMNVSTLELGDSALYLCASSLDGEGYTEAFFGQGTRLTVV.

The gene calls are TRBV6-4 and TRBJ2-1; 10 bases agree with TRBD2. This CDR3 comprises 16 residues. V lost 1 base to trimming and J lost 13 bases; unmatched junction nucleotides: 13. Germline lookup yields CDR1 MRHNA and CDR2 SNTAGT. CDR3 nucleotide sequence: TGTGCCAGCAGTGACTATAAGCAAAGCGGGAGGGCCCGACAGTTCTTC. This gives the protein CASSDYKQSGRARQFF.

This clone came up a few times. V is TRBV11-2 and J is TRBJ2-5; 7 bases map to TRBD2. V lost 8 bases to trimming and J lost 5 bases; unmatched junction nucleotides: 2. This CDR3 is built from 11 residues. The germline V gene encodes CDR1 SGHAT and CDR2 FQNNGV. In DNA, the CDR3 is TGTGCCAGCGGGGAGGGGGAGACCCAGTACTTC. It encodes CASGEGETQYF.

The V call is TRBV25-1, the J call TRBJ2-7; D gene unclear. The V end was cut by 7 bases, the J end by 2 bases, with 12 bases between. Germline V gene lookup returns CDR1 MGHDK and CDR2 SYGVNS. This CDR3 has 13 amino acids. CDR3 protein: CASNNDLTYEQYF. The CDR3 nucleotides are TGTGCCAGCAACAACGATTTAACCTACGAGCAGTACTTC.

The gene calls are TRBV7-3 and TRBJ1-2; 7 bases align to TRBD1. V lost 6 bases to trimming and J lost 4 bases; unmatched junction nucleotides: 11. Germline CDR1 is SGHTA and CDR2 is FQGTGA. The CDR3 length is 15 residues. The CDR3 region is CASRNREGAIYGYTF. CDR3 nucleotide sequence: TGTGCCAGCAGAAACCGGGAGGGGGCGATCTATGGCTACACCTTC.

This chain connects TRBV29-1 to TRBJ1-1, with D perhaps matching TRBD1 (6 bases). V was cut by 6 bases and J by 0 bases, with 20 bases left in between. The CDR3 is 16 amino acids. Per germline, CDR1 SQVTM and CDR2 ANQGSEA. This CDR3 reads CSVSTLLTGMNTEAFF. In DNA form, the CDR3 reads TGCAGCGTATCAACCCTACTTACAGGGATGAACACTGAAGCTTTCTTT.

V usage is TRBV4-1 and J usage is TRBJ2-1; 8 nucleotides line up with TRBD2. There are 17 residues in the CDR3. The germline gives CDR1 MGHRA, CDR2 YSYEKL. V lost 0 bases and J lost 2; bases outside the gene matches: 6. CDR3 nucleotides: TGCGCCAGCAGCCAAGAAGGCGGGACTAGTCCCTACAATGAGCAGTTCTTC. Its protein is CASSQEGGTSPYNEQFF.

A few counts support this clone. The rearrangement links TRBV15 to TRBJ2-3; no definite D call. The V gene's germline CDR1 is LNHNV and CDR2 YYDKDF (reference sequence). The CDR3 is made up of 13 amino acids. V was pared by 0 bases and J by 4 bases, with 5 bases between. CDR3 sequence: CATSRDLADTQYF. The CDR3 DNA sequence: TGTGCCACCAGCAGAGATTTGGCAGATACGCAGTATTTT.

This clone is a singleton in its sample. The chain joins TRBV9 to TRBJ2-5; D is ambiguous. V gave up 3 bases and J gave up 5 bases, with 17 bases separating them. The CDR3 consists of 15 residues. The germline CDR1 and CDR2 sequences are SGDLS and YYNGEE. CDR3 nucleotides: TGTGCCAGCAGCGCAAGCCCGGCTAGTTGGGAGACCCAGTACTTC. Encoded protein: CASSASPASWETQYF. The full variable domain, its missing parts supplied by reference TRBV9 and TRBJ2-5, is DSGVTQTPKHLITATGQRVTLRCSPRSGDLSVYWYQQSLDQGLQFLIQYYNGEERAKGNILERFSAQQFPDLHSELNLSSLELGDSALYFCASSASPASWETQYFGPGTRLLVL.

The chain joins TRBV30 to TRBJ2-7, with 7 bases matching TRBD2. The CDR3 length is 12 residues. The germline V gene has CDR1 GTSNPN and CDR2 SVGIG (reference sequence). The ends lost 3 bases at V and 3 bases at J; junction bases unmatched: 2. The CDR3 sequence: CAWSTSDYEQYF. The CDR3 coding sequence is TGTGCCTGGAGCACTAGCGACTACGAGCAGTACTTC.

This chain links TRBV12-1 with TRBJ2-2. TRBV12-1 is assigned pseudogene status. The CDR3 is made up of 14 amino acids. CDR3 sequence: CASSPEWASGELFF. CDR3 in DNA: TGTGCCAGCAGCCCGGAGTGGGCAAGCGGGGAGCTGTTTTTT.

The J gene is TRBJ1-1, the V gene TRBV7-3; weak D call: TRBD1 (6 bases). CDR1 and CDR2 (germline): SGHTA, FQGTGA. The CDR3 is 15 amino acids. The ends were cut back, 2 bases at V and 1 base at J, with 11 bases in the middle. CDR3 region: CASSLQATGNTEAFF. The DNA for the CDR3 is TGTGCCAGCAGCTTACAAGCGACAGGGAACACTGAAGCTTTCTTT.

The chain employs TRBV6-5 and TRBJ1-4; D is perhaps TRBD1 (5 bases). The CDR3 contains 15 residues. Per the germline V gene, CDR1 is MNHEY and CDR2 is SVGAGI. Trimming left V 6 bases short and J 6 bases short, with 17 bases between. The CDR3 spells CASRSWTSRDEKLFF. The CDR3 nucleotides are TGTGCCAGCAGATCTTGGACAAGCCGTGATGAAAAACTGTTTTTT.

The rearrangement joins TRBV28 to TRBJ2-2, with D possibly matching TRBD2 (6 bases). The CDR3 sequence is 15 residues long. Deletions cut 3 bases from V and 2 bases from J, with 10 bases between. The germline gives CDR1 MDHEN, CDR2 SYDVKM. The DNA for the CDR3 is TGTGCCAGCAGTTTGGGACTTTTCAACACCGGGGAGCTGTTTTTT. Encoded protein: CASSLGLFNTGELFF.

The count of this clone is one. The chain carries TRBV30 and TRBJ1-3; 8 nucleotides align to TRBD1. The V and J ends lost 4 bases and 4 bases, in that order; junction bases with no gene match: 9. Per the germline V gene, CDR1 is GTSNPN and CDR2 is SVGIG (reference sequence). The CDR3 contains 15 residues. CDR3 residues: CAWNPGGVIGNTIYF. DNA for the CDR3: TGTGCCTGGAACCCAGGGGGCGTTATCGGAAACACCATATATTTT.

V and J are TRBV27 and TRBJ1-1, with D possibly matching TRBD1 (5 bases). CDR3 length: 14 amino acids. V was cut by 3 bases and J by 5 bases, with 13 bases left in between. Germline V gene lookup returns CDR1 MNHEY and CDR2 SMNVEV (reference sequence). The CDR3 is CASSFSGGQTEAFF. DNA for the CDR3: TGTGCCAGCAGTTTCAGTGGGGGTCAGACTGAAGCTTTCTTT.

This clone has only one observation. V is TRBV4-1 and J is TRBJ1-2, with a tentative D call TRBD1 (5 bases). This CDR3 is 12 amino acids long. Per germline, CDR1 MGHRA and CDR2 YSYEKL. The V end lost 1 base, the J end lost 10 bases, and 10 bases lay between the germline ends. The CDR3 DNA follows: TGCGCCAGCAGCCAAGCAGACAGTGTCTACACCTTC. Its protein product is CASSQADSVYTF.

This sequence joins TRBV29-1 and TRBJ1-2; TRBD1 matches at 9 bases. Germline CDR1 SQVTM, CDR2 ANQGSEA. This CDR3 is built from 13 residues. V lost 2 bases to trimming and J lost 3 bases; unmatched junction nucleotides: 1. CDR3 residues: CSVETGGYYGYTF. CDR3 DNA: TGCAGCGTTGAAACAGGGGGCTACTATGGCTACACCTTC.